These 3 T cell receptor beta chains came from one sample sequenced in a study of blood T cell repertoires in COVID-19. TCRdb's copy holds only in-frame clones and misses some; the assay was immunoSEQ multiplex PCR. The top ten hold 8% to 9.5% of the sample, which has around 74,000 clones, around 88% seen once. The sample taken for sequencing was peripheral blood. Receptors were obtained from a man in his thirties or forties with acute or convalescent COVID-19.

The chain joins TRBV18 to TRBJ1-1; D is possibly TRBD1 (5 bases). Trimming left V 4 bases short and J 0 bases short, with 15 bases between. CDR1 and CDR2 from the germline V gene are KGHSH and LQKENI. This CDR3 has 16 amino acids. In DNA form, the CDR3 reads TGTGCCAGCTCACGAATACAGGACGGCATGAACACTGAAGCTTTCTTT. Protein product: CASSRIQDGMNTEAFF. Variable domain in full (rest from reference TRBV18 and TRBJ1-1): NAGVMQNPRHLVRRRGQEARLRCSPMKGHSHVYWYRQLPEEGLKFMVYLQKENIIDESGMPKERFSAEFPKEGPSILRIQQVVRGDSAAYFCASSRIQDGMNTEAFFGQGTRLTVV.

The chain uses TRBV4-1 and TRBJ2-1; D unclear. CDR1 and CDR2 (germline): MGHRA, YSYEKL. The CDR3 is 15 amino acids. Trimming cost V 1 base and J 0 bases, with 7 bases left between them. The CDR3 region has the DNA TGCGCCAGCAGCCAAGTGCGAAGCTCCTACAATGAGCAGTTCTTC. This codes for CASSQVRSSYNEQFF.

The chain combines TRBV19 with TRBJ2-5; TRBD1 agrees at 9 bases. The ends lost 6 bases at V and 5 bases at J; junction bases unmatched: 4. Germline lookup yields CDR1 LNHDA and CDR2 SQIVND (reference sequence). The CDR3 sequence is 13 residues long. In DNA form, the CDR3 reads TGTGCCAGTAGGGACAGGGGTAGGGAGACCCAGTACTTC. Its translation is CASRDRGRETQYF.